This T cell receptor (beta chain) originates from a study of response to subunit inactivated influenza vaccine. This CDR3 has 15 residues. Per the germline V gene, CDR1 is MNHNS and CDR2 is SASEGT. J lost 7 bases, V lost 7 bases, and 13 bases had no gene match. TCRdb independently ran MiXCR on the RT-PCR reads; one entry per CDR3 protein. In the table there are 600,000 to 850,000 distinct CDR3 sequences, about 14% of which are singletons. This chain connects TRBV6-1 to TRBJ2-1; 7 bases match TRBD1. This receptor was obtained from a man aged 50 to 60 who received an inactivated influenza vaccine. This specimen consisted of PBMCs from blood, obtained 14 to 15 days before vaccination. This chain's CDR3 is CASKNRGPSRNEQFF. As DNA, the CDR3 is TGTGCCAGCAAAAACAGGGGTCCTTCGAGGAATGAGCAGTTCTTC.